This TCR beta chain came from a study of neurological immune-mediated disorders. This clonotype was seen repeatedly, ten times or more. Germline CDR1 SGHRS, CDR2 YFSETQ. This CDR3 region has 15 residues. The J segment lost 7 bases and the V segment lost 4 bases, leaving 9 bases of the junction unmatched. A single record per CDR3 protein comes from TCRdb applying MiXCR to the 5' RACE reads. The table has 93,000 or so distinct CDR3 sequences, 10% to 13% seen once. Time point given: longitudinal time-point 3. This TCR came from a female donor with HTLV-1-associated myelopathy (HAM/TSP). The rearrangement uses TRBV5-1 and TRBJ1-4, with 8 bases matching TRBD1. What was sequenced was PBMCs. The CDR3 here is CASSARTGSGEKLFF. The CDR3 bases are TGCGCCAGCAGCGCCCGGACAGGGAGCGGTGAAAAACTGTTTTTT.